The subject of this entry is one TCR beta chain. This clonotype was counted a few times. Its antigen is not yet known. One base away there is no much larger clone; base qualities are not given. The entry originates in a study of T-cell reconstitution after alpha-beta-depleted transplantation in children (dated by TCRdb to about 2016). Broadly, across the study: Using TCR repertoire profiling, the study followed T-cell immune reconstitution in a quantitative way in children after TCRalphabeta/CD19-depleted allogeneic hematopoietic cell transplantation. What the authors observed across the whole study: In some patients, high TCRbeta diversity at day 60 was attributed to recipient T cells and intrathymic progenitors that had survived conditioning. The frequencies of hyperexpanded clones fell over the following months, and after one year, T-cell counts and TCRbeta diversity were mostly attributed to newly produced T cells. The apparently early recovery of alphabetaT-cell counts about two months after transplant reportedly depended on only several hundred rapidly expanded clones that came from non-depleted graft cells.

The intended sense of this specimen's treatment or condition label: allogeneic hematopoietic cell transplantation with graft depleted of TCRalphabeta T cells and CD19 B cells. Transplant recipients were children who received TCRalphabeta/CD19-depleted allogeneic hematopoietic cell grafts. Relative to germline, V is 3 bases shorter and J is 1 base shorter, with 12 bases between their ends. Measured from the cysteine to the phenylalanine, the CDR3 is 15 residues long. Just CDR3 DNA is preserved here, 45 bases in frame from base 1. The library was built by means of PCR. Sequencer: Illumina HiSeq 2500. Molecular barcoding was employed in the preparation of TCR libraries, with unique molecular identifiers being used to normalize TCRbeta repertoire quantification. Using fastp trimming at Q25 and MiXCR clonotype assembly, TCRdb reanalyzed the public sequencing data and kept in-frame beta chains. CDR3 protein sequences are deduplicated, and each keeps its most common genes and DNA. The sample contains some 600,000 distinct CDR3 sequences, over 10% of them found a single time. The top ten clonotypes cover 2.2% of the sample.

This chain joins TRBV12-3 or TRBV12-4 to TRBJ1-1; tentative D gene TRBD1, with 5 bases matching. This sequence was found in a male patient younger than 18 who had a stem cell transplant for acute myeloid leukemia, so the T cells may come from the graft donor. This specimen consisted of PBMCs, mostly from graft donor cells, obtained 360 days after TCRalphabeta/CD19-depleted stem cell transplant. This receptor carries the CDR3 CASSFSGVENTEAFF. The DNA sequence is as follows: TGTGCCAGCAGTTTTTCGGGGGTGGAGAACACTGAAGCTTTCTTT.